This TCR beta chain emerged from a study of blood T cells in healthy people across ages. CDR3 length: 17 residues. Germline values: CDR1 SGHAT, CDR2 FQNNGV. The second PCR ran about 6 to 12 cycles with a sample-barcoded 5' primer and J-beta primers. TCRdb analysed the 5' RACE reads with MiXCR anew, one entry per CDR3 protein. The sample lists hundreds of thousands of distinct CDR3 sequences, 55% to 65% seen once, with roughly a quarter in the top ten. Comment on this clonotype: The junction does not match germline at one end; this may be a read error.

Sequenced material: blood. The source of this sequence is a man younger than 45 in good health. The genes are TRBV11-2 and TRBJ1-2; D is unclear. DNA for the CDR3: TGTGCCAGCAGCTTGGTCTCCCTCCCGGGCTCGAACTGTGGCTACACCTTC. Protein product: CASSLVSLPGSNCGYTF.